One sample yielded the 32 T cell receptor beta chains listed below, sequenced in a study of T cells in Graves' hyperthyroidism and ophthalmopathy. RNA transcripts provided the source from which TCR beta CDR3 regions were amplified. Using the HTBI primer set, a first-round RT-PCR was run on the TCR CDR3. Each CDR3 protein is one row after TCRdb ran MiXCR on the multiplex PCR reads. The sample consists of 700,000 or so distinct CDR3 sequences, less than 20% of them appearing once. Sequencing was done on a sample of blood. All receptors come from a man aged 18 to 30 with Graves' hyperthyroidism.

The chain recombines TRBV13 with TRBJ1-1, with 9 positions matching TRBD1. This CDR3 has 15 residues. With 3 bases clipped from V and 4 bases from J, the junction kept 6 bases outside the gene matches. Looked up from germline, CDR1 is PRHDT and CDR2 is FYEKMQ (reference sequence). The CDR3 reads CASSFIGQGITEAFF. DNA of the CDR3: TGTGCCAGCAGCTTCATAGGACAGGGGATCACTGAAGCTTTCTTT.

This clonotype was recorded at least ten times. This chain connects TRBV3-1 to TRBJ1-3; 11 bases fit TRBD1. The CDR3 is 17 residues long. Germline loops: CDR1 LGHDT, CDR2 YNNKEL (reference sequence). The V gene end was trimmed by 4 bases and the J gene end by 4 bases; junction bases not matched to a gene: 9. CDR3 sequence (DNA): TGTGCCAGCAGCCCCACCGGACAGGGGGCGTCGGGAAACACCATATATTTT. It translates to CASSPTGQGASGNTIYF. The full variable domain, rest sourced from reference TRBV3-1 and TRBJ1-3, is DTAVSQTPKYLVTQMGNDKSIKCEQNLGHDTMYWYKQDSKKFLKIMFSYNNKELIINETVPNRFSPKSPDKAHLNLHINSLELGDSAVYFCASSPTGQGASGNTIYFGEGSWLTVV.

This clonotype was seen many times. The chain links TRBV20-1 to TRBJ2-7; D is tentatively TRBD1 or TRBD2 (6 bases each). V was cut by 3 bases and J by 1 base, with 19 bases left in between. Germline loops: CDR1 DFQATT, CDR2 SNEGSKA (reference sequence). The CDR3 runs to 16 residues. This chain's CDR3 is CSARPLPTGASYEQYF. The DNA of the CDR3 is TGCAGTGCTAGGCCCCTTCCCACGGGGGCATCCTACGAGCAGTACTTC.

This clonotype was found many times. The V gene is TRBV11-1, the J gene TRBJ2-1; 10 positions agree with TRBD1. With V trimmed by 5 bases and J by 0 bases, 4 bases remained unmatched. The CDR3 consists of 16 residues. In germline, CDR1 is SGHAT, CDR2 FQDESV (reference sequence). The CDR3 loop is CASSTRTGGSYNEQFF. As DNA, the CDR3 is TGTGCCAGCAGCACGAGGACAGGGGGCTCCTACAATGAGCAGTTCTTC.

Many counts were recorded for this clonotype. The chain couples TRBV11-2 to TRBJ2-2; D call uncertain. This CDR3 is 14 amino acids long. Germline V gene sequence: CDR1 SGHAT, CDR2 FQNNGV. V lost 5 bases, J lost 1 base, and 8 bases lay in between. CDR3 DNA: TGTGCCAGCAGCCCGCTAGGGAACACCGGGGAGCTGTTTTTT. Translated, it gives CASSPLGNTGELFF.

This clonotype was counted ten times or more. V and J are TRBV10-3 and TRBJ2-3; D not certain. Per the germline V gene, CDR1 is ENHRY and CDR2 is SYGVKD. Trimming stripped 0 bases from V and 6 bases from J, with 1 base between. This CDR3 comprises 11 residues. CDR3 amino acids: CAISESDTQYF. CDR3 coding DNA: TGTGCCATCAGTGAGTCGGATACGCAGTATTTT.

The CDR3 region has the DNA TGCGCCAGCAGCTGGGGCGATAGCTCCAAGGCCATATATTTT. The encoded protein is CASSWGDSSKAIYF. J is TRBJ1-3 and V is TRBV5-1; possibly TRBD1 for D (5 bases). Trimming removed 3 bases from V and 11 bases from J, with 18 bases in between. Germline V CDR1 and CDR2: SGHRS, YFSETQ. CDR3 size: 14 residues. Full variable domain (outside the CDR3, taken from reference TRBV5-1 and TRBJ1-3): KAGVTQTPRYLIKTRGQQVTLSCSPISGHRSVSWYQQTPGQGLQFLFEYFSETQRNKGNFPGRFSGRQFSNSRSEMNVSTLELGDSALYLCASSWGDSSKAIYFGEGSWLTVV.

This clonotype was seen ten or more times. The chain recombines TRBV24-1 with TRBJ2-1; 9 nucleotides line up with TRBD2. Unmatched junction bases numbered 15, after V lost 4 bases and J lost 9 bases. The CDR3 contains 17 residues. Germline CDR1 KGHDR, CDR2 SFDVKD. CDR3 nucleotide sequence: TGTGCCACCAGTGAGGGGCGGCTAGCGGGGTTTGTGGGTGAGCAGTTCTTC. Translated: CATSEGRLAGFVGEQFF.

This clonotype has ten or more counts. J is TRBJ2-3 and V is TRBV10-3; D unresolved. This CDR3 is 13 amino acids long. CDR1 ENHRY and CDR2 SYGVKD come from the germline V gene. Trimming removed 2 bases at V and 5 bases at J, with 8 bases between. The CDR3 DNA reads as TGTGCCATCAGTGAGAGCTTAGGAGATACGCAGTATTTT. This translates into CAISESLGDTQYF.

This clonotype has more than one count but fewer than ten. This rearrangement joins TRBV20-1 to TRBJ2-2; D ambiguous. Per the germline V gene, CDR1 is DFQATT and CDR2 is SNEGSKA (reference sequence). V was trimmed by 1 base and J by 4 bases, leaving 13 bases between them. The CDR3 is 15 amino acids. The CDR3 sequence is CSARAVAWGTGELFF. CDR3 coding DNA: TGCAGTGCTAGAGCGGTGGCCTGGGGCACCGGGGAGCTGTTTTTT.

The V gene is TRBV10-3, the J gene TRBJ2-3, with 7 bases lining up with TRBD2. The CDR3 runs to 15 residues. Germline V gene lookup returns CDR1 ENHRY and CDR2 SYGVKD. J lost 5 bases, V lost 1 base, and 6 bases had no gene match. CDR3 DNA sequence: TGTGCCATCAGTGAGTTGTTGCGGGAGATAGATACGCAGTATTTT. Protein product: CAISELLREIDTQYF.

The chain recombines TRBV5-1 with TRBJ1-2; 10 bases fit TRBD1. V was clipped by 4 bases and J by 7 bases; unmatched bases: 7. The CDR3 runs 14 residues. The germline V gene encodes CDR1 SGHRS and CDR2 YFSETQ. CDR3 nucleotides: TGCGCCAGCAGCACCGCCGGGACAGGGGTTGGCTACACCTTC. It specifies CASSTAGTGVGYTF.

This chain joins TRBV29-1 and TRBJ1-2; D unresolved. The CDR3 loop spans 11 amino acids. V was clipped by 2 bases and J by 8 bases, with 9 bases between them. Germline values: CDR1 SQVTM, CDR2 ANQGSEA. In DNA form, the CDR3 reads TGCAGCGTTGAAACTGGAATCGGCTACACCTTC. It is translated as CSVETGIGYTF.

This clonotype appeared a few times. The rearrangement links TRBV28 to TRBJ2-7; tentatively, D is TRBD1 (6 bases). The CDR3 has 15 amino acids. Germline-derived CDR1 and CDR2 are MDHEN and SYDVKM. V was clipped by 5 bases and J by 2 bases, with 16 bases between them. Written as DNA, the CDR3 is TGTGCCAGCAGTATAACAGGGTTAGGGGCCTACGAGCAGTACTTC. Its translation: CASSITGLGAYEQYF.

This clonotype came up many times. The chain combines TRBV25-1 with TRBJ2-5; a weak D match, TRBD1 (5 bases). The CDR3 runs 15 residues. The germline gives CDR1 MGHDK, CDR2 SYGVNS. V was pared by 3 bases and J by 9 bases, with 20 bases between. CDR3: CASSDMDTPHRAQYF. CDR3 DNA sequence: TGTGCCAGCAGTGATATGGACACCCCACATCGCGCCCAGTACTTC.

This clonotype was found many times. Here the CDR3 DNA reads TGTGCCAGCAGTTTATTCGCGCCGCGGGTCTCCTACGAGCAGTACTTC. It specifies CASSLFAPRVSYEQYF. The chain recombines TRBV27 with TRBJ2-7; perhaps TRBD2 as D (5 bases). V shed 1 base and J shed 0 bases, with 13 bases lying between them. Germline V gene data show CDR1 as MNHEY and CDR2 as SMNVEV (reference sequence). This CDR3 spans 16 amino acids.

This clonotype was detected many times. The rearrangement joins TRBV11-2 to TRBJ1-2, with 7 nucleotides matching TRBD1. Trimming took 6 bases from V and 4 from J; bases not matched to a gene: 8. This CDR3 has 14 amino acids. The germline gives CDR1 SGHAT, CDR2 FQNNGV. The CDR3: CASRPTGQVYGYTF. Written as DNA, the CDR3 is TGTGCCAGCAGACCGACCGGACAGGTCTATGGCTACACCTTC. The entire variable domain, with the rest obtained from reference TRBV11-2 and TRBJ1-2, is as follows: EAGVAQSPRYKIIEKRQSVAFWCNPISGHATLYWYQQILGQGPKLLIQFQNNGVVDDSQLPKDRFSAERLKGVDSTLKIQPAKLEDSAVYLCASRPTGQVYGYTFGSGTRLTVV.

This clonotype was observed a handful of times. CDR3 in amino acids: CSLGGSTDTQYF. DNA of the CDR3: TGCAGTTTGGGCGGTAGCACAGATACGCAGTATTTT. The chain couples TRBV20-1 to TRBJ2-3; D is unclear. The CDR3 has 12 residues. Between the trimmed V and J ends, which lost 8 bases and 0 bases, there was a span of 9 bases. Germline loops: CDR1 DFQATT, CDR2 SNEGSKA (reference sequence).

This clonotype appeared many times. The J gene is TRBJ1-2, the V gene TRBV5-8; D is unclear. This CDR3 comprises 14 residues. V was shortened by 2 bases and J by 8 bases, with 16 bases between the two germline ends. From germline, CDR1 is SGHTS and CDR2 YDEGEE. CDR3 region: CASSFATPLRGYTF. CDR3 coding DNA: TGTGCCAGCAGCTTCGCCACCCCGCTGAGGGGCTACACCTTC.

At least ten counts were recorded for this clonotype. The chain links TRBV11-2 to TRBJ2-3; 10 bases line up with TRBD2. The CDR3 length is 15 residues. Germline values: CDR1 SGHAT, CDR2 FQNNGV. The V gene end was trimmed by 0 bases and the J gene end by 6 bases; junction bases not matched to a gene: 3. The CDR3 loop is CASSLERLAGDTQYF. The CDR3 DNA is TGTGCCAGCAGCTTAGAGAGACTAGCGGGCGATACGCAGTATTTT.

The chain couples TRBV5-6 to TRBJ2-7; either TRBD1 or TRBD2 may fit D (5 bases each). Germline lookup yields CDR1 SGHDT and CDR2 YYEEEE. The CDR3 sequence is 15 residues long. V was cut by 4 bases and J by 3 bases, with 17 bases left in between. The CDR3 DNA reads as TGTGCCAGCAGCAAAGGGACGGAGCCATACTACGAGCAGTACTTC. This encodes CASSKGTEPYYEQYF.

This clonotype has a handful of counts. This chain connects TRBV6-7 to TRBJ1-5, with 9 bases aligning to TRBD1. TRBV6-7 falls under the ORF class, with uncertain function. The CDR3 totals 20 residues. V trimming: 6 bases; J trimming: 0 bases; junction bases outside the gene matches: 18. CDR3 DNA: TGTGCCAGCAGCTATAGTGTACCGGACAGGGGCCCATATAGCAATCAGCCCCAGCATTTT. Protein sequence: CASSYSVPDRGPYSNQPQHF.

The chain carries TRBV5-1 and TRBJ2-7; D uncertain. Trimming pared 1 base from V and 1 base from J, leaving 9 bases between. The CDR3 runs 14 residues. The germline CDR1 and CDR2 sequences are SGHRS and YFSETQ. In DNA form, the CDR3 reads TGCGCCAGCAGCTTGATCGCCAGTTCCTACGAGCAGTACTTC. This codes for CASSLIASSYEQYF.

This clonotype has only a few counts. V and J are TRBV19 and TRBJ1-1; a weak D match, TRBD1 (6 bases). This CDR3 has 15 residues. The germline V gene has CDR1 LNHDA and CDR2 SQIVND (reference sequence). With 7 bases removed from V and 3 bases from J, the gap between germline ends came to 18 bases. The CDR3 bases are TGTGCCAGTACGTGGGGGGCGGGCGGGCACACTGAAGCTTTCTTT. It yields the protein CASTWGAGGHTEAFF.

This clonotype occurred many times. The genes are TRBV9 and TRBJ1-1; D not certain. The CDR3 consists of 13 residues. The V and J ends lost 0 bases and 1 base respectively, with 4 bases between them. Germline V CDR1 and CDR2: SGDLS, YYNGEE. The CDR3 region has the DNA TGTGCCAGCAGCGTAGCGGGGAACACTGAAGCTTTCTTT. Protein product: CASSVAGNTEAFF.

This clonotype appeared many times. The gene calls are TRBV27 and TRBJ2-1, with 9 positions matching TRBD2. The CDR3 spans 18 residues. CDR1 MNHEY and CDR2 SMNVEV come from the germline V gene (reference sequence). The trim removed 1 base at V and 4 bases at J, leaving 11 bases unmatched. The CDR3 DNA is TGTGCCAGCAGTTTATATTTTGGGGGCGGGAGGGGGTACAATGAGCAGTTCTTC. The encoded protein is CASSLYFGGGRGYNEQFF.

The chain is built from TRBV6-5 and TRBJ2-1; D perhaps matches TRBD2 (5 bases). Germline assignment: CDR1 MNHEY and CDR2 SVGAGI. With 6 bases removed from V and 8 bases from J, the gap between germline ends came to 17 bases. The CDR3 covers 14 residues. Here the CDR3 reads CASSYPHGMDEQFF. CDR3 in DNA: TGTGCCAGCAGCTACCCCCACGGGATGGATGAGCAGTTCTTC.

The chain joins TRBV18 to TRBJ2-1; D tentatively fits TRBD1 or TRBD2 (7 bases each). Germline CDR1 reads KGHSH; CDR2 reads LQKENI. V dropped 3 bases and J dropped 9 bases, with 12 bases sitting between them. This CDR3 is built from 13 residues. This CDR3 reads CASSPDREGEQFF. CDR3 nucleotides: TGTGCCAGCTCACCCGACAGGGAGGGTGAGCAGTTCTTC.

This chain uses TRBV19 with TRBJ1-6; 9 nucleotides match TRBD1. The CDR3 is 18 amino acids. The V and J ends lost 3 bases and 4 bases, in that order; junction bases with no gene match: 10. CDR1 and CDR2 (germline): LNHDA, SQIVND (reference sequence). CDR3 protein: CASSIKTGGLLYNSPLHF. DNA of the CDR3: TGTGCCAGTAGTATTAAGACAGGGGGGCTACTATATAATTCACCCCTCCACTTT.

The J gene is TRBJ2-2, the V gene TRBV5-1; D not resolved. The V end was cut by 4 bases, the J end by 5 bases, with 9 bases between. CDR3 size: 13 residues. Germline-derived CDR1 and CDR2 are SGHRS and YFSETQ. This chain's CDR3 is CASSVFQTGELFF. The CDR3 coding sequence is TGCGCCAGCAGCGTGTTTCAGACCGGGGAGCTGTTTTTT.

V gene TRBV5-1 combines with J gene TRBJ2-5; 7 bases match TRBD1. Trimming at V came to 1 base and at J to 5 bases, leaving 5 bases not matched to a gene. The CDR3 has 14 residues. CDR1 and CDR2 from the germline V gene are SGHRS and YFSETQ. CDR3 sequence (DNA): TGCGCCAGCAGCTTGATAGGGGGCAGTGAGACCCAGTACTTC. Amino acids: CASSLIGGSETQYF.

This clonotype was seen many times. This chain connects TRBV3-1 to TRBJ1-5; D ambiguous. The CDR3 runs 14 residues. Germline V CDR1 and CDR2: LGHDT, YNNKEL (reference sequence). Trimming pared 1 base from V and 5 bases from J, leaving 9 bases between. The DNA of the CDR3 is TGTGCCAGCAGCCAAGCGACGTCATATCAGCCCCAGCATTTT. Its protein product is CASSQATSYQPQHF.